The 32 T cell receptor beta chains in this list originate from one sample, sequenced in a study of cytomegalovirus exposure and HLA in healthy donors. This PCR relied on a set of 60 Vbeta primers and 13 Jbeta primers. TCRdb keeps only in-frame clones here, not all; method: immunoSEQ multiplex PCR. Seen in this sample are approximately 38,000 clones; the ten most common clones hold 1% to 1.5%. Sequences were obtained from PBMCs. These receptors came from a man aged 30 to 39 in good health and CMV-seronegative.

The rearrangement joins TRBV7-2 to TRBJ1-1; a possible D gene is TRBD1 (5 bases). CDR3 length equals 14 residues. The V and J ends lost 5 bases and 4 bases respectively, with 14 bases between them. Looked up from germline, CDR1 is SGHTA and CDR2 is FQGNSA. The CDR3 is CASSRIIGATEAFF. CDR3 nucleotides: TGTGCCAGCAGCCGCATCATTGGGGCCACTGAAGCTTTCTTT.

This chain uses TRBV6-5 with TRBJ1-6, with no clear D. V shed 6 bases and J shed 8 bases, with 8 bases lying between them. Germline lookup yields CDR1 MNHEY and CDR2 SVGAGI. The CDR3 is 12 residues long. The CDR3 sequence is CASRLRYSPLHF. The DNA of the CDR3 is TGTGCCAGCAGGCTGAGGTATTCACCCCTCCACTTT.

This sequence joins TRBV30 and TRBJ2-5; perhaps TRBD2 as D (5 bases). The germline V and J ends were trimmed by 7 bases and 2 bases, with 17 bases remaining between them. In germline, CDR1 is GTSNPN, CDR2 SVGIG (reference sequence). The CDR3 has 14 amino acids. The CDR3 is CAFSGGGPQETQYF. The DNA for the CDR3 is TGTGCCTTTTCTGGCGGAGGCCCTCAAGAGACCCAGTACTTC. The entire variable domain, with the rest obtained from reference TRBV30 and TRBJ2-5, is as follows: SQTIHQWPATLVQPVGSPLSLECTVEGTSNPNLYWYRQAAGRGLQLLFYSVGIGQISSEVPQNLSASRPQDRQFILSSKKLLLSDSGFYLCAFSGGGPQETQYFGPGTRLLVL.

The chain couples TRBV7-9 to TRBJ2-7; D not certain. V was clipped by 5 bases and J by 3 bases, with 17 bases between them. The CDR3 has 15 amino acids. CDR1 SEHNR and CDR2 FQNEAQ come from the germline V gene (reference sequence). CDR3 nucleotide sequence: TGTGCCAGCAGCCCCTCCTCAAACTTCATCTACGAGCAGTACTTC. This sequence encodes CASSPSSNFIYEQYF.

The genes are TRBV30 and TRBJ1-2; D may be TRBD1 (5 bases). Looked up from germline, CDR1 is GTSNPN and CDR2 is SVGIG (reference sequence). The CDR3 is 13 residues long. V lost 3 bases to trimming and J lost 7 bases, with 15 bases between them. CDR3 sequence (DNA): TGTGCCTGGAGCGCGCTGGGGCCCGCTGGCTACACCTTC. This sequence encodes CAWSALGPAGYTF.

The chain links TRBV6-6 to TRBJ1-2; 7 nucleotides agree with TRBD1. The CDR3 sequence is 14 residues long. Germline lookup yields CDR1 MNHNY and CDR2 SVGAGI (reference sequence). The trim removed 7 bases at V and 4 bases at J, leaving 9 bases unmatched. The CDR3 sequence is CASNMTGSGYGYTF. In DNA, the CDR3 is TGTGCCAGCAATATGACAGGGTCGGGCTATGGCTACACCTTC.

This chain links TRBV9 with TRBJ2-7, with D maybe TRBD2 (5 bases). V was clipped by 0 bases and J by 2 bases, with 15 bases between them. From germline, CDR1 is SGDLS and CDR2 YYNGEE. This CDR3 is 16 amino acids long. The CDR3 here is CASSVGGSGTPYEQYF. CDR3 bases: TGTGCCAGCAGCGTAGGCGGGTCGGGCACACCCTACGAGCAGTACTTC.

The rearrangement uses TRBV27 and TRBJ2-7; 9 bases align to TRBD2. CDR1 is MNHEY, CDR2 SMNVEV, per germline (reference sequence). V dropped 5 bases and J dropped 2; count of bases not matched to a gene: 10. The CDR3 spans 16 residues. The CDR3 loop is CASSPLSSGGPYEQYF. DNA of the CDR3: TGTGCCAGCAGTCCTTTGTCCAGCGGGGGGCCCTACGAGCAGTACTTC.

The chain uses TRBV5-6 and TRBJ2-1; D is perhaps TRBD1 (5 bases). Trimming shortened V by 1 base and J by 0 bases, and 11 bases separated the two germline ends. This CDR3 has 16 residues. CDR1 SGHDT and CDR2 YYEEEE come from the germline V gene. The chain's CDR3 is CASSLWGGSSYNEQFF. The CDR3 DNA reads as TGTGCCAGCAGCTTGTGGGGCGGTAGCTCCTACAATGAGCAGTTCTTC.

Concerning this clone: At one end, the junction sequence differs from germline, possibly due to a read error. The chain links TRBV6-1 to TRBJ2-7, with TRBD2 matching over 8 bases. Looked up from germline, CDR1 is MNHNS and CDR2 is SASEGT. The CDR3 totals 15 residues. For the CDR3, the DNA is TGTGCCAGCAGGGAAGCGGGAGCGACCCTTTACGAGCAGTACTTC. It specifies CASREAGATLYEQYF.

The gene calls are TRBV18 and TRBJ2-2; D is unclear. Germline loops: CDR1 KGHSH, CDR2 LQKENI. Trimming removed 6 bases at V and 6 bases at J, with 14 bases between. The length of the CDR3 is 14 residues. CDR3 protein: CASSASHGSGELFF. The CDR3 bases are TGTGCCAGCTCTGCCTCCCACGGGTCCGGGGAGCTGTTTTTT. The full variable domain, completed using reference TRBV18 and TRBJ2-2, is NAGVMQNPRHLVRRRGQEARLRCSPMKGHSHVYWYRQLPEEGLKFMVYLQKENIIDESGMPKERFSAEFPKEGPSILRIQQVVRGDSAAYFCASSASHGSGELFFGEGSRLTVL.

This chain connects TRBV29-1 to TRBJ2-1, with TRBD1 identical over 9 bases. The CDR3 spans 14 residues. V lost 5 bases, J lost 8 bases, and 10 bases stayed unmatched. Germline V gene data show CDR1 as SQVTM and CDR2 as ANQGSEA. CDR3 region: CSVSRTGVFDEQFF. The CDR3 DNA follows: TGCAGCGTTTCTAGGACAGGGGTATTCGATGAGCAGTTCTTC.

CDR3 residues: CASSWGGTNGYTF. CDR3 nucleotide sequence: TGCGCCAGCAGCTGGGGGGGGACAAATGGCTACACCTTC. The chain links TRBV5-1 to TRBJ1-2; tentatively, D is TRBD1 (6 bases). Germline assignment: CDR1 SGHRS and CDR2 YFSETQ. V lost 3 bases and J lost 6, with 12 bases in between. This CDR3 has 13 amino acids.

The V gene is TRBV5-1, the J gene TRBJ2-1, with a weak D call TRBD2 (5 bases). The CDR3 loop spans 17 amino acids. Germline V gene lookup returns CDR1 SGHRS and CDR2 YFSETQ. V was trimmed by 1 base and J by 1 base, leaving 15 bases between them. As DNA, the CDR3 is TGCGCCAGCAGCTTGTCGGCTAGAGGGAGTTCCTACAATGAGCAGTTCTTC. Protein sequence: CASSLSARGSSYNEQFF.

The DNA of the CDR3 is TGTGCCAGCAGCTTTCGGGGGGTGGACTATGGCTACACCTTC. Encoded protein: CASSFRGVDYGYTF. V and J are TRBV5-4 and TRBJ1-2; D possibly corresponds to TRBD1 (5 bases). In germline, CDR1 is SGHNT, CDR2 YYREEE (reference sequence). V lost 2 bases to trimming and J lost 3 bases, with 11 bases between them. This CDR3 comprises 14 residues.

This chain links TRBV4-3 with TRBJ2-7; 10 bases map to TRBD2. The CDR3 runs to 16 residues. Germline V gives CDR1 LGHNA, CDR2 YSLEER. Unmatched junction bases numbered 7, after V lost 2 bases and J lost 3 bases. CDR3 in DNA: TGCGCCAGCAGCCAATCCATAGCGGGAGGCCTCTACGAGCAGTACTTC. Residues: CASSQSIAGGLYEQYF.

CDR3 coding DNA: TGCGCCAGCAGCCAGACAGGGCGCACTGAAGCTTTCTTT. Translated: CASSQTGRTEAFF. The rearrangement uses TRBV4-1 and TRBJ1-1; 7 positions agree with TRBD1. The CDR3 spans 13 residues. The V gene end was trimmed by 3 bases and the J gene end by 4 bases; junction bases not matched to a gene: 2. Germline CDR1 reads MGHRA; CDR2 reads YSYEKL.

This chain joins TRBV4-1 and TRBJ2-7; TRBD2 matches at 9 bases. Germline CDR1 is MGHRA and CDR2 is YSYEKL. Losses at the gene ends were 6 bases for V and 6 bases for J; bases not matched to a gene: 12. CDR3 size: 15 residues. The CDR3 nucleotides are TGCGCCAGCAGTCACTATAGCGGGAGTACGGGCGAGCAGTACTTC. As protein: CASSHYSGSTGEQYF.

The chain recombines TRBV4-2 with TRBJ1-2; 9 nucleotides line up with TRBD1. Trimming cost V 0 bases and J 3 bases; bases outside gene matches: 2. The CDR3 runs 15 residues. The V gene's germline CDR1 is LGHNA and CDR2 YNFKEQ. DNA for the CDR3: TGTGCCAGCAGCCAAGAGGACAGGGGTGACTATGGCTACACCTTC. It encodes CASSQEDRGDYGYTF.

The chain has TRBV6-6 and TRBJ2-7; a weak D match, TRBD1 (6 bases). Trimming took 5 bases from V and 3 from J, leaving 11 bases between them. The germline CDR1 and CDR2 sequences are MNHNY and SVGAGI (reference sequence). The CDR3 length is 13 residues. The CDR3 DNA sequence: TGTGCCAGCAGTAGCAGGGGACGCTACGAGCAGTACTTC. This translates into CASSSRGRYEQYF.

This chain joins TRBV5-1 and TRBJ1-1; the D gene is possibly TRBD1 (5 bases). CDR1 is SGHRS, CDR2 YFSETQ, per germline. The CDR3 runs to 16 residues. V was trimmed by 4 bases and J by 5 bases, leaving 21 bases between them. In nucleotides, the CDR3 is TGCGCCAGCAGCCCGTCCCTTGGTCAGGGTGGGACTGAAGCTTTCTTT. The encoded protein is CASSPSLGQGGTEAFF.

The chain has TRBV7-9 and TRBJ2-5; D unresolved. Germline values: CDR1 SEHNR, CDR2 FQNEAQ (reference sequence). The CDR3 covers 13 residues. Trimming took 0 bases from V and 3 from J, leaving 5 bases between them. The CDR3: CASSLAREETQYF. CDR3 bases: TGTGCCAGCAGCTTAGCGAGAGAAGAGACCCAGTACTTC.

The chain couples TRBV4-3 to TRBJ2-3, with D tentatively TRBD2 (6 bases). Germline assignment: CDR1 LGHNA and CDR2 YSLEER. Trimming cost V 0 bases and J 6 bases, with 22 bases left between them. The CDR3 totals 18 residues. The CDR3 DNA is TGCGCCAGCAGCCAAGATACCGTAGCGGATGGGATTTTGGATACGCAGTATTTT. The encoded protein is CASSQDTVADGILDTQYF.

The rearrangement joins TRBV7-9 to TRBJ2-2; TRBD1 aligns across 8 bases. The length of the CDR3 is 15 residues. CDR1 SEHNR and CDR2 FQNEAQ come from the germline V gene (reference sequence). Trimming cost V 1 base and J 5 bases; bases outside gene matches: 3. CDR3 amino acids: CASSLGTGLTGELFF. DNA of the CDR3: TGTGCCAGCAGCTTAGGGACAGGGTTAACCGGGGAGCTGTTTTTT.

The CDR3 spells CASSRDSAPYEQYF. The CDR3 DNA follows: TGTGCCAGCTCACGGGACAGCGCTCCCTACGAGCAGTACTTC. V gene TRBV18 combines with J gene TRBJ2-7, with 7 bases lining up with TRBD1. V lost 4 bases, J lost 2 bases, and 5 bases stayed unmatched. The CDR3 totals 14 residues. CDR1 and CDR2 from the germline V gene are KGHSH and LQKENI.

This chain connects TRBV30 to TRBJ2-5; D possibly corresponds to TRBD2 (7 bases). V lost 5 bases to trimming and J lost 1 base, with 14 bases between them. The CDR3 sequence is 14 residues long. The germline gives CDR1 GTSNPN, CDR2 SVGIG (reference sequence). The CDR3 loop is CAWGLGGGQETQYF. In nucleotides, the CDR3 is TGTGCCTGGGGACTAGGAGGGGGCCAAGAGACCCAGTACTTC.

The rearrangement links TRBV4-3 to TRBJ2-1, with a possible D match to TRBD2 (6 bases). Deletions cut 1 base from V and 1 base from J, with 17 bases between. Germline CDR1 reads LGHNA; CDR2 reads YSLEER. There are 18 residues in the CDR3. The DNA of the CDR3 is TGCGCCAGCAGCCAAGGGGCAGCCATCGGAGGGTCCTACAATGAGCAGTTCTTC. Translating gives CASSQGAAIGGSYNEQFF.

The chain carries TRBV29-1 and TRBJ2-7, with D possibly being TRBD1 (6 bases). The CDR3 spans 11 residues. The V end lost 6 bases, the J end lost 5 bases, and 11 bases lay between the germline ends. CDR1 is SQVTM, CDR2 ANQGSEA, per germline. The CDR3 is CSVRTVDEQYF. For the CDR3, the DNA is TGCAGCGTGAGGACAGTCGACGAGCAGTACTTC.

The gene calls are TRBV14 and TRBJ2-5; D gene ambiguous. CDR1 is SGHDN, CDR2 FVKESK, per germline. This CDR3 region has 13 residues. Trimming shortened V by 1 base and J by 5 bases, and 8 bases separated the two germline ends. The CDR3 spells CASSQGVVETQYF. The CDR3 region has the DNA TGTGCCAGCAGCCAAGGTGTAGTTGAGACCCAGTACTTC.

This rearrangement joins TRBV2 to TRBJ1-1; tentatively, D is TRBD1 (5 bases). CDR3 length equals 14 residues. From germline, CDR1 is SNHLY and CDR2 FYNNEI. V was clipped by 7 bases and J by 4 bases, with 16 bases between them. In DNA form, the CDR3 reads TGTGCCAGCATGCCCGGACGGGGGAGCACTGAAGCTTTCTTT. It translates to CASMPGRGSTEAFF.

This chain links TRBV4-1 with TRBJ2-3, with TRBD2 matching over 10 bases. The J segment lost 14 bases and the V segment lost 0 bases, leaving 8 bases of the junction unmatched. CDR3 length: 14 residues. CDR1 and CDR2 (germline): MGHRA, YSYEKL. The CDR3: CASSQEGASGRGYF. The CDR3 nucleotides are TGCGCCAGCAGCCAAGAAGGGGCTAGCGGGAGAGGGTATTTT.

In regard to this clone: At one end, the junction sequence differs from germline, possibly due to a read error. The chain has TRBV30 and TRBJ1-2; the match to TRBD1 covers 9 bases. CDR3 length: 14 amino acids. Germline loops: CDR1 GTSNPN, CDR2 SVGIG (reference sequence). Here the CDR3 reads CAWGQGPRDYGHTF. CDR3 DNA sequence: TGTGCCTGGGGACAGGGGCCTCGGGACTATGGCCACACCTTC.